The 8 T cell receptor beta chains presented below share a single source sample, sequenced in a study of CD8 T cells in Susac syndrome. RNA amounts of about 0.5 to 1 ug underwent reverse transcription with random hexamers. TCRdb used MiXCR to reprocess the immunoSEQ multiplex PCR reads, holding one entry per CDR3 protein. This repertoire shows some 130,000 distinct CDR3 sequences, roughly 94% found once; its top ten account for 0.095% to 0.15%. Material: CD4+ T cells from PBMCs. The receptors stem from a human donor with multiple sclerosis.

The chain joins TRBV20-1 to TRBJ1-2; D gene unclear. From germline, CDR1 is DFQATT and CDR2 SNEGSKA (reference sequence). The CDR3 is made up of 13 amino acids. V lost 3 bases and J 5 bases, leaving 13 bases between the germline ends. The CDR3 region has the DNA TGCAGTGCTAGGTTCGGGGAAAGATATGGCTACACCTTC. Its translation is CSARFGERYGYTF.

The chain employs TRBV9 and TRBJ1-1, with 9 bases fitting TRBD1. The V and J ends lost 3 bases and 6 bases, in that order; junction bases with no gene match: 9. The CDR3 runs to 15 residues. Per germline, CDR1 SGDLS and CDR2 YYNGEE. The CDR3 reads CASSAGTGSFAEAFF. DNA for the CDR3: TGTGCCAGCAGCGCGGGGACAGGGAGTTTCGCTGAAGCTTTCTTT. Supplemented by reference TRBV9 and TRBJ1-1, the full variable domain reads DSGVTQTPKHLITATGQRVTLRCSPRSGDLSVYWYQQSLDQGLQFLIQYYNGEERAKGNILERFSAQQFPDLHSELNLSSLELGDSALYFCASSAGTGSFAEAFFGQGTRLTVV.

The CDR3 DNA reads TGCAGCTCAAGACAGGGAAGGGACACCGGGGAGCTGTTTTTT. It is translated as CSSRQGRDTGELFF. This chain uses TRBV29-1 with TRBJ2-2; 7 bases are a match to TRBD1. The CDR3 spans 14 residues. Germline lookup yields CDR1 SQVTM and CDR2 ANQGSEA. The ends lost 8 bases at V and 3 bases at J; junction bases unmatched: 9.

The chain couples TRBV10-3 to TRBJ1-2; TRBD1 might be the D (5 bases). There are 14 residues in the CDR3. The V end lost 7 bases, the J end lost 4 bases, and 16 bases lay between the germline ends. CDR1 and CDR2 (germline): ENHRY, SYGVKD. CDR3 in amino acids: CAIKGTDLAYGYTF. For the CDR3, the DNA is TGTGCCATCAAAGGGACGGATCTGGCCTATGGCTACACCTTC.

The chain recombines TRBV5-1 with TRBJ1-1; D is unclear. Trimming left V 0 bases short and J 2 bases short, with 8 bases between. The germline V gene has CDR1 SGHRS and CDR2 YFSETQ. The CDR3 extends over 14 amino acids. This CDR3 is CASSLVTANTEAFF. CDR3 in DNA: TGCGCCAGCAGCTTGGTCACGGCTAACACTGAAGCTTTCTTT.

This chain joins TRBV5-1 and TRBJ2-1, with 8 bases aligning to TRBD2. V dropped 0 bases and J dropped 3; count of bases not matched to a gene: 5. Germline CDR1 SGHRS, CDR2 YFSETQ. The CDR3 loop spans 16 amino acids. The CDR3 nucleotides read TGCGCCAGCAGCTTGGAGGCTAGCGGGCACTACAATGAGCAGTTCTTC. Amino acid sequence: CASSLEASGHYNEQFF. Complete variable domain (other parts from reference TRBV5-1 and TRBJ2-1): KAGVTQTPRYLIKTRGQQVTLSCSPISGHRSVSWYQQTPGQGLQFLFEYFSETQRNKGNFPGRFSGRQFSNSRSEMNVSTLELGDSALYLCASSLEASGHYNEQFFGPGTRLTVL.

This sequence joins TRBV5-4 and TRBJ2-2; D is uncertain. Germline values: CDR1 SGHNT, CDR2 YYREEE (reference sequence). Between the trimmed V and J ends, which lost 4 bases and 4 bases, there was a span of 14 bases. This CDR3 is 15 amino acids long. CDR3 sequence (DNA): TGTGCCAGCAGCCGACCGCTAGGGTCCACCGGGGAGCTGTTTTTT. Its protein product is CASSRPLGSTGELFF.

The V and J genes are TRBV3-1 and TRBJ2-5; TRBD2 might be the D (7 bases). This CDR3 comprises 16 residues. The V and J ends lost 5 bases and 1 base respectively, with 17 bases between them. CDR1 LGHDT and CDR2 YNNKEL come from the germline V gene (reference sequence). As DNA, the CDR3 is TGTGCCAGCAGCGCTCGGGGGGCCCAGTCCCAAGAGACCCAGTACTTC. Protein: CASSARGAQSQETQYF.